Presented here are 8 T cell receptor beta chains from one specimen sequenced in a study of CD8+ T cells in alopecia areata. RNA extraction was followed by reverse transcription into cDNA, which acted as the sequencing template. Sequencing was performed with immunoSEQ multiplex PCR; in TCRdb, only in-frame clones are kept and a portion is missing. The top ten hold less than 8% of the sample, which has around 160,000 clones, 45% to 60% seen once. The sample taken for sequencing was CD4+ T cells sorted from blood. These TCRs come from a human donor with alopecia areata.

This clone was found a few times. The rearrangement joins TRBV18 to TRBJ2-5, with 14 bases identical to TRBD2. V lost 3 bases, J lost 5 bases, and 8 bases stayed unmatched. CDR1 is KGHSH and CDR2 is LQKENI in the germline V gene. The CDR3 covers 17 residues. DNA for the CDR3: TGTGCCAGCTCACCGACTAGCGGGAGGGACCTCCGGGAGACCCAGTACTTC. It is translated as CASSPTSGRDLRETQYF.

This clone turned up a few times. The chain is built from TRBV4-1 and TRBJ1-2, with a weak D call TRBD1 (5 bases). The CDR3 is made up of 15 amino acids. Trimming stripped 0 bases from V and 7 bases from J, with 15 bases between. Looked up from germline, CDR1 is MGHRA and CDR2 is YSYEKL. For the CDR3, the DNA is TGCGCCAGCAGCCAAGAGACAGCCCCAAATCGTGGCTACACCTTC. It yields the protein CASSQETAPNRGYTF.

In nucleotides, the CDR3 is TGTGCCAGCAGCCAGGGACCTCGGGAGGAGCAGTACTTC. Translated, it gives CASSQGPREEQYF. V is TRBV14 and J is TRBJ2-7; D possibly corresponds to TRBD2 (6 bases). This CDR3 region has 13 residues. V was clipped by 3 bases and J by 7 bases, with 13 bases between them. Germline V gene data show CDR1 as SGHDN and CDR2 as FVKESK.

This clone was observed many times. The chain couples TRBV7-2 to TRBJ2-5, with 8 nucleotides matching TRBD2. This CDR3 comprises 16 residues. Germline V gene lookup returns CDR1 SGHTA and CDR2 FQGNSA. V dropped 1 base and J dropped 1; count of bases not matched to a gene: 5. CDR3 sequence reads: CASSLVSGAGQETQYF. CDR3 DNA: TGTGCCAGCAGCTTAGTTAGCGGGGCCGGCCAAGAGACCCAGTACTTC.

This rearrangement joins TRBV5-1 to TRBJ1-2; D not resolved. This CDR3 is 13 amino acids long. Germline V gene lookup returns CDR1 SGHRS and CDR2 YFSETQ. The V and J ends lost 2 bases and 7 bases respectively, with 12 bases between them. CDR3 coding DNA: TGCGCCAGCAGCTTAAATGAGGCTGGTGGCTACACCTTC. It encodes CASSLNEAGGYTF.

The CDR3 loop is CASRVGQGSEQYF. The DNA of the CDR3 is TGCGCCAGCAGAGTCGGACAGGGCTCCGAGCAGTACTTC. The chain is built from TRBV5-1 and TRBJ2-7; 8 nucleotides match TRBD1. J lost 6 bases, V lost 5 bases, and 7 bases had no gene match. Germline CDR1 is SGHRS and CDR2 is YFSETQ. This CDR3 is built from 13 residues.

This clone was counted between two and nine times. The chain recombines TRBV4-1 with TRBJ2-7; D unclear. Trimming cost V 1 base and J 4 bases, with 11 bases left between them. Germline CDR1 MGHRA, CDR2 YSYEKL. The CDR3 spans 14 residues. CDR3 bases: TGCGCCAGCAGCCAAGGGGTTGCGTCGTACGAGCAGTACTTC. It encodes CASSQGVASYEQYF.

Only a few counts were recorded for this clone. V and J are TRBV14 and TRBJ2-1; 9 bases are shared with TRBD1. The CDR3 contains 16 residues. J was trimmed by 13 bases and V by 6 bases; bases with no gene match: 19. CDR1 is SGHDN, CDR2 FVKESK, per germline. CDR3 coding DNA: TGTGCCAGCAGGCACGGGTCCGCGGACAGGGGAGACACCCAGTTCTTC. This translates into CASRHGSADRGDTQFF.